One and the same sample provided the 27 T cell receptor beta chains below, sequenced in a study of blood T cell repertoires in COVID-19. Profiling relied on immunoSEQ multiplex PCR, and the TCRdb table lists in-frame clones only, not all of them. Of about 50,000 clones listed, 85% to 90% are singletons. The source material was peripheral blood. The receptor source for this set is a human donor in a cohort sampled during active COVID-19.

The rearrangement links TRBV24-1 to TRBJ2-3, with 10 bases lining up with TRBD2. This CDR3 is built from 16 residues. Looked up from germline, CDR1 is KGHDR and CDR2 is SFDVKD. Unmatched junction bases numbered 7, after V lost 4 bases and J lost 4 bases. The CDR3 DNA follows: TGTGCCACCAGTGACCAGCGGGGGGGCGGTGCAGATACGCAGTATTTT. Protein product: CATSDQRGGGADTQYF.

V gene TRBV19 combines with J gene TRBJ1-2; D is unclear. V dropped 2 bases and J dropped 0 bases, with 13 bases sitting between them. The V gene's germline CDR1 is LNHDA and CDR2 SQIVND (reference sequence). CDR3 length: 16 residues. CDR3 amino acids: CASSISIGSPNYGYTF. The DNA of the CDR3 is TGTGCCAGTAGTATATCAATCGGGAGTCCTAACTATGGCTACACCTTC. The full variable domain, rest sourced from reference TRBV19 and TRBJ1-2, is DGGITQSPKYLFRKEGQNVTLSCEQNLNHDAMYWYRQDPGQGLRLIYYSQIVNDFQKGDIAEGYSVSREKKESFPLTVTSAQKNPTAFYLCASSISIGSPNYGYTFGSGTRLTVV.

The chain couples TRBV19 to TRBJ1-2; 11 bases are shared with TRBD1. The CDR3 runs 15 residues. The germline V gene has CDR1 LNHDA and CDR2 SQIVND (reference sequence). Trimming at V came to 3 bases and at J to 1 base, leaving 1 base not matched to a gene. The CDR3 DNA is TGTGCCAGTAGTATGGGGACAGGGGGTAACTATGGCTACACCTTC. Amino acid sequence: CASSMGTGGNYGYTF.

The chain is built from TRBV18 and TRBJ1-4; TRBD1 matches at 7 bases. This CDR3 region has 13 residues. The V gene's germline CDR1 is KGHSH and CDR2 LQKENI. V was pared by 5 bases and J by 5 bases, with 2 bases of the junction left unmatched. The CDR3 DNA follows: TGTGCCAGCTCAGGGGACAGCAATGAAAAACTGTTTTTT. It translates to CASSGDSNEKLFF.

This sequence joins TRBV3-1 (or the pseudogene TRBV3-2) and TRBJ2-1; TRBD1 agrees at 10 bases. The CDR3 is made up of 13 amino acids. The germline V gene has CDR1 LGHDT and CDR2 YNNKEL (reference sequence). The junction had 3 bases not matched to a gene; V was cut back by 4 bases and J by 9 bases. The CDR3 region has the DNA TGTGCCAGCAGCCTGACAGGGGGCGCTGAGCAGTTCTTC. Protein product: CASSLTGGAEQFF.

The genes are TRBV2 and TRBJ2-2; D gene ambiguous. The CDR3 loop spans 15 amino acids. The V end was cut by 7 bases, the J end by 7 bases, with 19 bases between. Germline V gene data show CDR1 as SNHLY and CDR2 as FYNNEI. CDR3 sequence: CASTQTGMPDGELFF. CDR3 DNA: TGTGCCAGCACCCAGACGGGTATGCCGGACGGGGAGCTGTTTTTT.

V and J are TRBV5-1 and TRBJ2-1, with 8 bases aligning to TRBD2. Germline CDR1 is SGHRS and CDR2 is YFSETQ. The CDR3 has 18 residues. J lost 0 bases, V lost 0 bases, and 8 bases had no gene match. The chain's CDR3 is CASSLALAGLSSYNEQFF. CDR3 coding DNA: TGCGCCAGCAGCTTGGCTTTAGCGGGGCTTAGCTCCTACAATGAGCAGTTCTTC.

The chain employs TRBV7-9 and TRBJ2-7; 9 positions match TRBD2. The CDR3 spans 15 residues. J gave up 1 base and V 4 bases, and 5 bases lay outside the gene matches. Germline V gene sequence: CDR1 SEHNR, CDR2 FQNEAQ (reference sequence). CDR3 bases: TGTGCCAGCAGCTCGACTAGCGGCTTTTCCTACGAGCAGTACTTC. Translated, it gives CASSSTSGFSYEQYF. Full variable domain (outside the CDR3, taken from reference TRBV7-9 and TRBJ2-7): DTGVSQNPRHKITKRGQNVTFRCDPISEHNRLYWYRQTLGQGPEFLTYFQNEAQLEKSRLLSDRFSAERPKGSFSTLEIQRTEQGDSAMYLCASSSTSGFSYEQYFGPGTRLTVT.

In this sample, this clone turned up once. The chain employs TRBV3-1 (or the pseudogene TRBV3-2) and TRBJ1-3; possibly TRBD1 for D (6 bases). The germline V gene has CDR1 LGHDT and CDR2 YNNKEL (reference sequence). With 2 bases removed from V and 2 bases from J, the gap between germline ends came to 10 bases. CDR3 length: 15 residues. This chain's CDR3 is CASSQRAGAGNTIYF. CDR3 sequence (DNA): TGTGCCAGCAGCCAAAGGGCAGGGGCTGGAAACACCATATATTTT.

V gene TRBV15 combines with J gene TRBJ2-1; 7 bases are a match to TRBD2. Germline values: CDR1 LNHNV, CDR2 YYDKDF (reference sequence). This CDR3 is built from 14 residues. Trimming cost V 3 bases and J 7 bases; bases outside gene matches: 6. CDR3 amino acids: CATSRGGTGNEQFF. The CDR3 DNA follows: TGTGCCACCAGCAGGGGGGGGACGGGAAATGAGCAGTTCTTC.

The chain employs TRBV10-3 and TRBJ2-5; 10 nucleotides match TRBD2. The V segment lost 8 bases and the J segment 3 bases; nucleotides outside the gene matches: 6. This CDR3 is built from 14 residues. CDR1 is ENHRY and CDR2 is SYGVKD in the germline V gene. CDR3 in amino acids: CAIQAGGPKETQYF. For the CDR3, the DNA is TGTGCCATCCAAGCGGGGGGGCCGAAAGAGACCCAGTACTTC.

Concerning this clone itself: Distinct nucleotide sequences in the sample also encode this CDR3. The V call is TRBV18, the J call TRBJ2-1, with 9 nucleotides matching TRBD2. Trimming took 3 bases from V and 2 from J; bases not matched to a gene: 2. This CDR3 contains 15 residues. Germline CDR1 KGHSH, CDR2 LQKENI. CDR3 in amino acids: CASSPSGGTYNEQFF. DNA for the CDR3: TGTGCCAGCTCACCCAGCGGGGGGACCTACAATGAGCAGTTCTTC.

This clone was recorded a few times. V usage is TRBV7-9 and J usage is TRBJ2-7; the match to TRBD2 covers 7 bases. This CDR3 comprises 16 residues. J gave up 0 bases and V 0 bases, and 5 bases lay outside the gene matches. Germline CDR1 is SEHNR and CDR2 is FQNEAQ (reference sequence). The CDR3 DNA reads as TGTGCCAGCAGCTTAGCGCAGGCTAGCGGCTCCTACGAGCAGTACTTC. It yields the protein CASSLAQASGSYEQYF.

This clone was detected only once. V gene TRBV6-5 combines with J gene TRBJ2-7, with a possible D match to TRBD2 (5 bases). Germline V lookup: CDR1 MNHEY, CDR2 SVGAGI. Trimming pared 7 bases from V and 3 bases from J, leaving 19 bases between. The CDR3 sequence is 15 residues long. The CDR3 spells CASIRTYEGSYEQYF. The CDR3 coding sequence is TGTGCCAGCATCCGGACCTACGAGGGTAGCTACGAGCAGTACTTC.

The chain uses TRBV6-2 or TRBV6-3 and TRBJ2-5; 9 nucleotides agree with TRBD2. There are 16 residues in the CDR3. The trim removed 2 bases at V and 2 bases at J, leaving 6 bases unmatched. Germline-derived CDR1 and CDR2 are MNHEY and SVGEGT. The CDR3 is CASSYDLAGAQETQYF. The DNA of the CDR3 is TGTGCCAGCAGTTACGACTTAGCGGGAGCGCAAGAGACCCAGTACTTC.

This clone was picked up one time. The chain recombines TRBV6-5 with TRBJ2-2; TRBD1 aligns across 7 bases. This CDR3 contains 15 residues. Germline CDR1 and CDR2: MNHEY and SVGAGI. The V segment lost 2 bases and the J segment 4 bases; nucleotides outside the gene matches: 4. The CDR3 DNA follows: TGTGCCAGCAGTTACGACAGGGCCCTCACCGGGGAGCTGTTTTTT. It encodes CASSYDRALTGELFF.

J is TRBJ1-2 and V is TRBV18; TRBD1 might be the D (5 bases). The CDR3 runs 15 residues. Germline V gene data show CDR1 as KGHSH and CDR2 as LQKENI. Trimming shortened V by 0 bases and J by 4 bases, and 12 bases separated the two germline ends. For the CDR3, the DNA is TGTGCCAGCTCACCACCGGGACTTCTTGGCTATGGCTACACCTTC. Its protein product is CASSPPGLLGYGYTF.

The chain carries TRBV14 and TRBJ1-1, with no clear D. The CDR3 has 13 amino acids. V dropped 4 bases and J dropped 2 bases, with 8 bases sitting between them. The germline V gene has CDR1 SGHDN and CDR2 FVKESK. CDR3 region: CASSRKRNTEAFF. The CDR3 DNA sequence: TGTGCCAGCAGCCGAAAGAGAAACACTGAAGCTTTCTTT.

The rearrangement uses TRBV7-9 and TRBJ2-3, with TRBD1 identical over 8 bases. The CDR3 is 15 residues long. J was trimmed by 4 bases and V by 4 bases; bases with no gene match: 7. Germline assignment: CDR1 SEHNR and CDR2 FQNEAQ (reference sequence). The CDR3 nucleotides are TGTGCCAGCAGCTACGACAGGGGATTGTCAGATACGCAGTATTTT. Translation gives CASSYDRGLSDTQYF.

The chain combines TRBV18 with TRBJ1-3; TRBD1 aligns across 8 bases. V lost 3 bases and J lost 2; bases outside the gene matches: 6. This CDR3 contains 16 residues. The germline gives CDR1 KGHSH, CDR2 LQKENI. The CDR3: CASSPSQGATGNTIYF. The CDR3 nucleotides are TGTGCCAGCTCACCTTCTCAGGGGGCAACTGGAAACACCATATATTTT.

This clone has only one observation. V gene TRBV19 combines with J gene TRBJ2-1; the match to TRBD1 covers 9 bases. Per the germline V gene, CDR1 is LNHDA and CDR2 is SQIVND (reference sequence). The CDR3 is made up of 15 amino acids. V shed 4 bases, J shed 4 bases, and the junction held 5 bases outside the gene matches. As DNA, the CDR3 is TGTGCCAGTAGTACAATCGACAGGGGGTACAATGAGCAGTTCTTC. It is translated as CASSTIDRGYNEQFF.

The chain joins TRBV5-8 to TRBJ1-6; D is unresolved. This CDR3 spans 13 amino acids. Trimming shortened V by 5 bases and J by 9 bases, and 12 bases separated the two germline ends. Germline V gene lookup returns CDR1 SGHTS and CDR2 YDEGEE. The CDR3: CASRSRRSSPLHF. Here the CDR3 DNA reads TGTGCCAGCAGATCCCGGCGGAGTTCACCCCTCCACTTT.

The V call is TRBV24-1, the J call TRBJ1-4; 7 bases line up with TRBD1. The junction had 4 bases not matched to a gene; V was cut back by 4 bases and J by 3 bases. The V gene's germline CDR1 is KGHDR and CDR2 SFDVKD. The CDR3 consists of 15 residues. This CDR3 reads CATSESGTANEKLFF. The CDR3 DNA follows: TGTGCCACCAGTGAATCCGGGACAGCTAATGAAAAACTGTTTTTT.

The chain has TRBV27 and TRBJ2-1, with 8 bases fitting TRBD2. The germline V gene encodes CDR1 MNHEY and CDR2 SMNVEV (reference sequence). The CDR3 length is 13 residues. The V and J ends lost 6 bases and 6 bases, in that order; junction bases with no gene match: 4. CDR3 DNA sequence: TGTGCCAGCAGCTATAGCGGGGCCAATGAGCAGTTCTTC. This encodes CASSYSGANEQFF.

J is TRBJ2-7 and V is TRBV10-1; D unresolved. Germline CDR1 and CDR2: WNHNN and SYGVQD (reference sequence). Deletions cut 7 bases from V and 5 bases from J, with 15 bases between. This CDR3 contains 13 residues. The DNA for the CDR3 is TGCGCCAGCACCTCTATACCGCTCCACGAGCAGTACGTC. It encodes CASTSIPLHEQYV.

V usage is TRBV6-5 and J usage is TRBJ1-1; D not resolved. V was trimmed by 7 bases and J by 1 base, leaving 10 bases between them. CDR1 is MNHEY, CDR2 SVGAGI, per germline. The CDR3 extends over 13 amino acids. This chain's CDR3 is CASKSLGNTEAFF. Here the CDR3 DNA reads TGTGCCAGCAAAAGCCTCGGGAACACTGAAGCTTTCTTT.

The chain carries TRBV28 and TRBJ1-6; D not certain. This CDR3 has 15 amino acids. Germline values: CDR1 MDHEN, CDR2 SYDVKM. V was clipped by 4 bases and J by 9 bases, with 16 bases between them. The CDR3 protein is CASSSPETYSSPLHF. The CDR3 DNA reads TGTGCCAGCAGTTCCCCTGAGACATACAGTTCACCCCTCCACTTT.